Presented here are 19 T cell receptor beta chains from one specimen sequenced in a study of blood T cell repertoires in COVID-19. The table came from immunoSEQ multiplex PCR; TCRdb's copy has only in-frame clones and leaves some out. The sample carries under 300,000 clones, 80% to 90% recorded once. Sequencing used peripheral blood. The source of these receptors is a middle-aged woman who had recovered from COVID-19.

V usage is TRBV12-3 or TRBV12-4 and J usage is TRBJ2-4; 8 bases map to TRBD2. CDR3 length: 13 amino acids. V lost 8 bases, J lost 9 bases, and 9 bases stayed unmatched. DNA for the CDR3: TGTGCCAGCGGGAATGAACGGGAGGGCATTCAGTACTTC. Protein: CASGNEREGIQYF.

This clone was counted a single time. The rearrangement uses TRBV18 and TRBJ1-3; 11 positions match TRBD1. Germline V gene data show CDR1 as KGHSH and CDR2 as LQKENI. The CDR3 totals 17 residues. The junction had 5 bases not matched to a gene; V was cut back by 3 bases and J by 1 base. The CDR3 DNA follows: TGTGCCAGCTCACCCCTCGGACAGGGGGCTTCTGGAAACACCATATATTTT. Translating gives CASSPLGQGASGNTIYF.

The rearrangement joins TRBV27 to TRBJ2-2, with D perhaps matching TRBD1 (6 bases). This CDR3 region has 12 residues. In germline, CDR1 is MNHEY, CDR2 SMNVEV (reference sequence). Trimming shortened V by 8 bases and J by 4 bases, and 8 bases separated the two germline ends. CDR3 sequence (DNA): TGTGCCAGCCGAGGGGGCACCGGGGAGCTGTTTTTT. Translating gives CASRGGTGELFF.

This clone occurred many times. For the CDR3, the DNA is TGTGCCAGTAGTATAGGTCTGGGCATTTGGCCCCAGCATTTT. Translating it yields CASSIGLGIWPQHF. This chain joins TRBV19 and TRBJ1-5; D remains ambiguous. Trimming removed 1 base from V and 9 bases from J, with 13 bases in between. The CDR3 has 14 amino acids. The germline V gene has CDR1 LNHDA and CDR2 SQIVND (reference sequence).

In this sample, this clone turned up once. This sequence joins TRBV29-1 and TRBJ1-1; tentatively, D is TRBD1 (5 bases). Germline V lookup: CDR1 SQVTM, CDR2 ANQGSEA. V was pared by 6 bases and J by 3 bases, with 17 bases between. This CDR3 contains 14 residues. CDR3 nucleotides: TGCAGCGTCCGCGGACATTTAAGAGACACTGAAGCTTTCTTT. Encoded protein: CSVRGHLRDTEAFF.

This chain connects TRBV30 to TRBJ1-2; 7 bases map to TRBD1. Trimming at V came to 4 bases and at J to 8 bases, leaving 10 bases not matched to a gene. This CDR3 has 13 amino acids. Per the germline V gene, CDR1 is GTSNPN and CDR2 is SVGIG (reference sequence). The CDR3 protein is CAWTLQGRNGYTF. DNA for the CDR3: TGTGCCTGGACCTTACAGGGGAGGAACGGCTACACCTTC.

In regard to this clone: The sample contains more than one DNA sequence encoding this CDR3. The chain recombines TRBV6-6 with TRBJ1-1; D is perhaps TRBD1 (6 bases). This CDR3 is built from 14 residues. V was clipped by 0 bases and J by 4 bases, with 9 bases between them. The germline CDR1 and CDR2 sequences are MNHNY and SVGAGI (reference sequence). Here the CDR3 DNA reads TGTGCCAGCAGTTACTCGGGAGGGGGCACTGAAGCTTTCTTT. This sequence encodes CASSYSGGGTEAFF.

This chain links TRBV12-5 with TRBJ2-7, with 8 bases matching TRBD2. Germline V gene lookup returns CDR1 LGHNT and CDR2 FRNRAP. After removal of 7 bases from V and 5 bases from J, the junction contained 13 bases not matched to a gene. CDR3 size: 15 residues. CDR3 residues: CASVSGLVSSDEQYV. The CDR3 DNA sequence: TGTGCTAGTGTATCGGGACTAGTCTCATCGGACGAGCAGTACGTC.

The genes are TRBV5-1 and TRBJ2-1, with D hard to call. V lost 0 bases, J lost 13 bases, and 11 bases lay in between. This CDR3 is built from 12 residues. Germline lookup yields CDR1 SGHRS and CDR2 YFSETQ. CDR3 coding DNA: TGCGCCAGCAGCTTGGATTTAGATCACCAGTTCTTC. This translates into CASSLDLDHQFF.

This chain connects TRBV30 to TRBJ1-4; TRBD1 matches 8 bases. Germline CDR1 GTSNPN, CDR2 SVGIG (reference sequence). This CDR3 has 14 amino acids. V shed 5 bases, J shed 3 bases, and the junction held 5 bases outside the gene matches. This CDR3 reads CAWGDRSANEKLFF. Here the CDR3 DNA reads TGTGCCTGGGGGGACAGGTCAGCTAATGAAAAACTGTTTTTT.

V is TRBV6-5 and J is TRBJ2-2; TRBD1 matches at 11 bases. Germline V CDR1 and CDR2: MNHEY, SVGAGI. There are 15 residues in the CDR3. V dropped 8 bases and J dropped 3; count of bases not matched to a gene: 5. The CDR3 DNA follows: TGTGCCAGCTCGGGACAGGGGGACGACACCGGGGAGCTGTTTTTT. Translating it yields CASSGQGDDTGELFF.

The chain carries TRBV5-1 and TRBJ1-2, with D perhaps TRBD1 (6 bases). The V end lost 0 bases, the J end lost 8 bases, and 11 bases lay between the germline ends. Germline CDR1 and CDR2: SGHRS and YFSETQ. The CDR3 has 13 residues. The CDR3 DNA reads as TGCGCCAGCAGCTTGGTATCAGGGGAAGGCTACACCTTC. It yields the protein CASSLVSGEGYTF.

The V gene is TRBV7-2, the J gene TRBJ1-6, with 9 bases lining up with TRBD1. This CDR3 has 14 residues. V dropped 5 bases and J dropped 7; count of bases not matched to a gene: 3. Germline V gene data show CDR1 as SGHTA and CDR2 as FQGNSA. The CDR3 bases are TGTGCCAGCAGCGCGACAGGGGGGAATTCACCCCTCCACTTT. This gives the protein CASSATGGNSPLHF. Using reference TRBV7-2 and TRBJ1-6 for the parts outside the CDR3, the full variable domain is GAGVSQSPSNKVTEKGKDVELRCDPISGHTALYWYRQSLGQGLEFLIYFQGNSAPDKSGLPSDRFSAERTGGSVSTLTIQRTQQEDSAVYLCASSATGGNSPLHFGNGTRLTVT.

J is TRBJ1-4 and V is TRBV18, with 7 bases fitting TRBD1. Germline assignment: CDR1 KGHSH and CDR2 LQKENI. CDR3 length: 14 amino acids. Trimming cost V 2 bases and J 8 bases; bases outside gene matches: 5. CDR3: CASSPSQGKEKLFF. The CDR3 nucleotides read TGTGCCAGCTCACCATCACAGGGGAAAGAAAAACTGTTTTTT.

The rearrangement links TRBV6-1 to TRBJ2-7; the match to TRBD1 covers 7 bases. The CDR3 is 13 amino acids. The ends lost 0 bases at V and 4 bases at J; junction bases unmatched: 0. Germline values: CDR1 MNHNS, CDR2 SASEGT. CDR3 sequence (DNA): TGTGCCAGCAGTGAAGCGGGACAGTACGAGCAGTACGTC. Amino acid sequence: CASSEAGQYEQYV.

The chain uses TRBV5-6 and TRBJ1-6, with 8 bases identical to TRBD1. The CDR3 covers 16 residues. V lost 6 bases to trimming and J lost 5 bases; unmatched junction nucleotides: 10. CDR1 SGHDT and CDR2 YYEEEE come from the germline V gene. CDR3 loop: CASTKDRGSDNSPLHF. CDR3 DNA: TGTGCCAGCACCAAAGACAGGGGTTCCGATAATTCACCCCTCCACTTT.

The CDR3 DNA follows: TGCAGTGCTAGTTTAGCGGGGGGGCCCCAAGAGACCCAGTACTTC. Protein sequence: CSASLAGGPQETQYF. The J gene is TRBJ2-5, the V gene TRBV20-1; TRBD2 agrees at 11 bases. CDR1 and CDR2 from the germline V gene are DFQATT and SNEGSKA (reference sequence). CDR3 size: 15 residues. V dropped 3 bases and J dropped 1; count of bases not matched to a gene: 4.

The CDR3 loop is CASSHPRTSANNEQFF. The CDR3 DNA reads as TGTGCCAGCAGCCACCCCCGGACTAGCGCAAACAATGAGCAGTTCTTC. This chain links TRBV5-8 with TRBJ2-1; 9 bases map to TRBD2. Germline CDR1 reads SGHTS; CDR2 reads YDEGEE. CDR3 length: 16 amino acids. V shed 4 bases, J shed 5 bases, and the junction held 10 bases outside the gene matches. The full variable domain, completed using reference TRBV5-8 and TRBJ2-1, is EAGVTQSPTHLIKTRGQQATLRCSPISGHTSVYWYQQALGLGLQFLLWYDEGEERNRGNFPPRFSGRQFPNYSSELNVNALELEDSALYLCASSHPRTSANNEQFFGPGTRLTVL.

For this clone: The junction differs from germline at one of its ends, possibly a read error. The J gene is TRBJ2-5, the V gene TRBV12-3 or TRBV12-4, with 8 bases lining up with TRBD1. CDR3 length: 12 residues. The CDR3 loop reads CASSLDRGRPYF. CDR3 DNA: TGTGCCAGCAGCTTAGACAGGGGAAGGCCTTACTTC.